The rows below give T cell receptor beta chains drawn from one sample of a study of CD8 T cells in ankylosing spondylitis. TCRdb processed the 5' RACE reads anew with MiXCR; each CDR3 protein has one entry. The sample holds nearly 350,000 distinct CDR3 sequences, under 15% seen once. The sequenced sample was blood, either unsorted or a sorted T cell fraction (not recorded which). The receptors here all came from a male donor with ankylosing spondylitis or in good health (not recorded which). Each CDR3 is given with its conserved first and last residue. A D gene is named only where the DNA matches it firmly.

D	V	CDR3
-	TRBV15	CATSRDLDMRSYEQYF
-	TRBV12-3/TRBV12-4	CASSLRDTRYF
-	TRBV20-1	CSAISGNTGELFF
TRBD2	TRBV28	CVSSPRTSGSIETQYF
TRBD1	TRBV3-1	CASSQETGGELRANVLTF
-	TRBV7-2	CASSLSLSGANVLTF
-	TRBV12-3/TRBV12-4	CASSLGLPRTYEQYF
-	TRBV4-2	CASSQDIGGYYQETQYF
TRBD1	TRBV7-9	CASIDLDRGRSDTQYF
-	TRBV14	CASSQDYTSSETQYF
-	TRBV12-3/TRBV12-4	CASSSRPDGEQFF
-	TRBV3-1	CASSPHTDNSPLHF
TRBD2	TRBV20-1	CSARGGGGLANTGELFF
-	TRBV4-1	CASSRPGGPKGGQFF
-	TRBV6-5	CASFRDGYTF
TRBD2	TRBV5-6	CARSLGPGGITGELFF
TRBD1	TRBV20-1	CSARDPGQGSYEQYF
-	TRBV7-9	CASSLVLGEKLFF
-	TRBV5-1	CASSNGQLRSQETQYF
-	TRBV5-5	CASSLAVGFSYEQYF
TRBD1	TRBV29-1	CSVVELGDSKYGYTF
-	TRBV12-3/TRBV12-4	CASSADSAPNEQFF
-	TRBV12-3/TRBV12-4	CASSHLLAGHTEAFF
-	TRBV5-1	CASSNEGSYEQYF
-	TRBV7-7	CATRPGETGELFF
-	TRBV6-1	CASSSRQGRATYEQYF
TRBD1	TRBV19	CASSPGTATTGELFF
TRBD1	TRBV5-6	CASSLRQGRHSPLHF
TRBD1	TRBV5-1	CASSEGGTTYNEQFF
-	TRBV30	CAWSRYQETQYF
TRBD2	TRBV5-1	CASSLGSGGPGETQYF
-	TRBV19	CASSRTANTGELFF
TRBD1	TRBV5-1	CASSPGQGTPYEQYF
TRBD1	TRBV5-1	CASSPQGTNTGELFF
-	TRBV5-4	CASSFQPTDTQYF
TRBD1	TRBV5-6	CASRFGPITGADTQYF